This T cell receptor (beta chain) was observed in a study of monozygotic twins with cystic fibrosis. As for the study in general: With about 15 PCR cycles, barcoded libraries came from three micrograms of fragmented DNA.

Notes on the study in general: In 13 of 16 pairs, V gene usage was closest to the co-twin's.

Only in-frame clones appear in the TCRdb table, and some are missing; sequencing was by immunoSEQ multiplex PCR. The table includes approximately 13,000 clones, 85% to 90% detected once. Details on this clone: The antigen is not known.

V gave up 3 bases and J gave up 0 bases, with 12 bases separating them. CDR1 and CDR2 from the germline V gene are SNHLY and FYNNEI. The CDR3 runs 16 residues. The J gene is TRBJ2-1, the V gene TRBV2; D may be TRBD1 (5 bases). Sample: blood. The clonotype originates from a boy younger than 18 with cystic fibrosis. CDR3: CASSETVTFSYNEQFF. CDR3 coding DNA: TGTGCCAGCAGTGAGACAGTCACCTTCTCCTACAATGAGCAGTTCTTC.